A selection of T cell receptor beta chains follows, all from one sample in a study of beta chain features in type 1 diabetes. Measured with immunoSEQ multiplex PCR; TCRdb has only the in-frame clones, and not every one. The profile covers 200,000 to 300,000 clones, with roughly two thirds appearing a single time and approximately 0.053% taken by the ten largest. The sequencing sample was made of naive CD4+ T cells from blood. The source is a man aged 30 to 39 in good health. Both conserved end residues are part of each CDR3. A D gene is named only where the DNA matches it firmly. Clone size is shown for a subset of rows, as once, few, many or a class of expanded clone.

TGTGCCAGCAGTGCCGAGTCCGGCTACACCTTC	CASSAESGYTF	NA	few	TRBV2	TRBJ1-2
TGTGCCAGTGAGTACGGTTCTGGGGCCAAAAACATTCAGTACTTC	CASEYGSGAKNIQYF	NA	NA	TRBV19	TRBJ2-4
TGCAGCTCCTCCCTAGGTGTGGGGAAAATAGTCTTC	CSSSLGVGKIVF	NA	once	TRBV29-1	TRBJ2-1
TGTGCCAGCAGCTTGGGCCCTACAGGGGCTCGGCATGGCTACACCTTC	CASSLGPTGARHGYTF	TRBD1	NA	TRBV5-6	TRBJ1-2
TGCGCCAGCAGCCCGCTGGGGCGGGGGAACATTCAGTACTTC	CASSPLGRGNIQYF	TRBD2	once	TRBV4-1	TRBJ2-4
TGTGCCAGCTCGCGAGGGGGGGACGAGCAGTACTTC	CASSRGGDEQYF	NA	NA	TRBV6-5	TRBJ2-7
TGTGCCAGCAGTTCGGGACAGCGGTCCCCAAAGGACGAGCAGTACTTC	CASSSGQRSPKDEQYF	TRBD1	NA	TRBV6-5	TRBJ2-7
TGTGCCAGCGGAATTAGGAGCTCCTATAATTCACCCCTCCACTTT	CASGIRSSYNSPLHF	NA	NA	TRBV2	TRBJ1-6
TGTGCCAGCAGCCGGCTGGGAAGTGGAATTGAAGCTTTCTTT	CASSRLGSGIEAFF	NA	NA	TRBV7-2	TRBJ1-1
TGTGCCAGCAGCCTCAGCCGGATCTCTGGAAACACCATATATTTT	CASSLSRISGNTIYF	NA	NA	TRBV11-2	TRBJ1-3
TGTGCCATCAGTAACGTGGTTTACGAGCAGTACTTC	CAISNVVYEQYF	NA	NA	TRBV10-3	TRBJ2-7
TGTGCCTGGAGTGTAAGGAGGGACACTGAAGCTTTCTTT	CAWSVRRDTEAFF	NA	NA	TRBV30	TRBJ1-1
TGTGCCTGGAGGTTGATAGCGGGAGGGATCTACGAGCAGTACTTC	CAWRLIAGGIYEQYF	TRBD2	few	TRBV30	TRBJ2-7
TGTGCCAGCAGCTTAAGGACACTTTCCCGGGGCTCCTACGAGCAGTACTTC	CASSLRTLSRGSYEQYF	NA	NA	TRBV11-1	TRBJ2-7
TGCGCCAGCAGCCAAGAAGCGAGGACAGGGAGGGCCGGGGAGCTGTTTTTT	CASSQEARTGRAGELFF	NA	NA	TRBV4-1	TRBJ2-2
TGTGCCTGGAGTGTAACAGGGTTCACTGAAGCTTTCTTT	CAWSVTGFTEAFF	NA	NA	TRBV30	TRBJ1-1
TGTGCCAGCAGCCCCGAGGGACTAGCGGGAGTTCAGCAGTTCTTC	CASSPEGLAGVQQFF	TRBD2	once	TRBV7-9	TRBJ2-1
TGTGCCAGCAGCGTAGCCACAGGCTATGGCTACACCTTC	CASSVATGYGYTF	NA	NA	TRBV9	TRBJ1-2
TGTGCCTGGAGGCAGGGAGGGGGAGAGACCCAGTACTTC	CAWRQGGGETQYF	NA	few	TRBV30	TRBJ2-5
TGTGCCAGTAGCCAGACTAGCGGGAGGACTGAGCAGTTCTTC	CASSQTSGRTEQFF	TRBD2	NA	TRBV19	TRBJ2-1
TGTGCCTCATCCGGACGGTCCCCCTACAATGAGCAGTTCTTC	CASSGRSPYNEQFF	NA	NA	TRBV30	TRBJ2-1